This T cell receptor beta chain was recovered during a study of blood T cell repertoires in COVID-19. Study details: Whether acute or convalescent, the COVID-19 samples came from the United States, Italy and Spain. The analysed material was cDNA or gDNA that came from T cells, B-cell-depleted T cells, or PBMCs.

Authors' data handling: Nucleated cell counts were estimated from reference gene primer amplification. Clones were sequenced by immunoSEQ multiplex PCR, and TCRdb holds only the in-frame ones, with some missing. From that table come the V and J calls and clone size; the DNA was used to work out D and trimming. This sample has some 490,000 clones, with approximately 85% found just once. The CDR3 spans 16 residues. Germline values: CDR1 KGHSH, CDR2 LQKENI. Trimming shortened V by 1 base and J by 2 bases, and 14 bases separated the two germline ends. The genes are TRBV18 and TRBJ1-2, with D uncertain. Material: peripheral blood. The sequence was collected from a human donor in a cohort sampled during active COVID-19. CDR3 DNA sequence: TGTGCCAGCTCACCACTCTCCAGGCATGAGAACTATGGCTACACCTTC. Amino acids: CASSPLSRHENYGYTF.